A selection of T cell receptor beta chains follows, all from one sample in a study of blood T cell repertoires in COVID-19. The assay was immunoSEQ multiplex PCR, and TCRdb's table has in-frame clones only and misses some. The sample has over 45,000 clones; 81% are singletons. The specimen sequenced was peripheral blood. The receptors shown here come from a woman older than 75 with active or convalescent COVID-19. CDR3s include the opening cysteine and the closing phenylalanine or tryptophan. The D gene is left open where the match is weak. Not every row has a clone size; where given, it reads once, few, many or a size class.

CDR3: CASSSDRGLETQYF
DNA: TGTGCCAGCAGCTCCGACAGGGGGCTAGAGACCCAGTACTTC
D: TRBD1
J: TRBJ2-5
V: TRBV11-2
size: -

CDR3: CASSQDKEKLFF
DNA: TGTGCCAGCAGCCAAGATAAAGAAAAACTGTTTTTT
D: -
J: TRBJ1-4
V: TRBV4-2
size: -

CDR3: CAHPGQGYEQYF
DNA: TGTGCCCACCCGGGACAGGGGTACGAGCAGTACTTC
D: TRBD1
J: TRBJ2-7
V: TRBV12-3/TRBV12-4
size: -

CDR3: CASSTGTDNSPLHF
DNA: TGCGCCAGCAGCACCGGGACAGATAATTCACCCCTCCACTTT
D: TRBD1
J: TRBJ1-6
V: TRBV4-3
size: -

CDR3: CASSLWGGVTEAFF
DNA: TGTGCCAGCAGTTTATGGGGGGGCGTCACTGAAGCTTTCTTT
D: -
J: TRBJ1-1
V: TRBV27
size: -

CDR3: CASGRYEQYF
DNA: TGTGCCAGCGGGCGCTACGAGCAGTACTTC
D: -
J: TRBJ2-7
V: TRBV5-6
size: -

CDR3: CASSPSGVSYNEQFF
DNA: TGTGCCAGCAGCCCCTCAGGGGTCTCCTACAATGAGCAGTTCTTC
D: -
J: TRBJ2-1
V: TRBV5-4
size: -

CDR3: CASSSASPLDRGHEQYF
DNA: TGTGCCAGCAGTTCCGCTTCCCCCCTGGACAGGGGCCACGAGCAGTACTTC
D: TRBD1
J: TRBJ2-7
V: TRBV6-2/TRBV6-3
size: -

CDR3: CASSLWTGSTEAFF
DNA: TGTGCCAGCAGCTTATGGACAGGGAGCACTGAAGCTTTCTTT
D: TRBD1
J: TRBJ1-1
V: TRBV7-2
size: -

CDR3: CTSSQDQQVLFSIYF
DNA: TGCACCAGCAGCCAAGATCAACAGGTTTTGTTCAGCATATATTTT
D: -
J: TRBJ1-3
V: TRBV1
size: -

CDR3: CASSESLAGGGAQYF
DNA: TGTGCCAGCAGTGAATCCCTAGCGGGGGGAGGAGCGCAGTATTTT
D: TRBD2
J: TRBJ2-3
V: TRBV25-1
size: -

CDR3: CASKPSEGGAGTFF
DNA: TGCGCCAGCAAACCGAGCGAGGGCGGGGCTGGGACTTTCTTT
D: -
J: TRBJ1-1
V: TRBV5-1
size: once

CDR3: CASSQDRGYSPLHF
DNA: TGCGCCAGCAGCCAAGACAGGGGTTATTCACCCCTCCACTTT
D: -
J: TRBJ1-6
V: TRBV4-3
size: -

CDR3: CASSDDRNQPQHF
DNA: TGCGCCAGCAGTGATGACAGGAATCAGCCCCAGCATTTT
D: -
J: TRBJ1-5
V: TRBV10-2
size: -

CDR3: CASSLTGVITEAFF
DNA: TGTGCCAGCAGCCTCACAGGGGTAATCACTGAAGCTTTCTTT
D: TRBD1
J: TRBJ1-1
V: TRBV7-9
size: -

CDR3: CASSEAGQGFHPPEAFF
DNA: TGTGCCAGCAGTGAAGCGGGACAGGGCTTCCACCCTCCTGAAGCTTTCTTT
D: TRBD1
J: TRBJ1-1
V: TRBV6-1
size: -

CDR3: CASSPTPGTGNTIYF
DNA: TGTGCCAGCAGTCCCACCCCAGGGACTGGAAACACCATATATTTT
D: -
J: TRBJ1-3
V: TRBV6-5
size: once

CDR3: CASRDSPYGYTF
DNA: TGTGCCAGTAGGGACAGCCCCTATGGCTACACCTTC
D: -
J: TRBJ1-2
V: TRBV19
size: once

CDR3: CATSDHGQSSTDTQYF
DNA: TGTGCCACCAGTGACCACGGACAGTCTAGCACAGATACGCAGTATTTT
D: -
J: TRBJ2-3
V: TRBV24-1
size: -

CDR3: CASGRQGRKSGYTF
DNA: TGTGCCAGCGGAAGACAGGGAAGAAAGTCTGGCTACACCTTC
D: TRBD1
J: TRBJ1-2
V: TRBV7-9
size: -

CDR3: CASSPRPTRDNNQPQHF
DNA: TGTGCCAGCTCACCGAGGCCGACCCGGGACAACAATCAGCCCCAGCATTTT
D: -
J: TRBJ1-5
V: TRBV18
size: -

CDR3: CASSRGQDDSPLHF
DNA: TGTGCCAGTAGTCGGGGACAGGACGATTCACCCCTCCACTTT
D: TRBD1
J: TRBJ1-6
V: TRBV19
size: few

CDR3: CASSSTSGHNEQFF
DNA: TGTGCCAGCAGCTCTACTAGCGGGCACAATGAGCAGTTCTTC
D: TRBD2
J: TRBJ2-1
V: TRBV5-8
size: -

CDR3: CASSQGLAGTGELFF
DNA: TGCGCCAGCAGCCAGGGACTAGCGGGCACCGGGGAGCTGTTTTTT
D: TRBD2
J: TRBJ2-2
V: TRBV5-1
size: -

CDR3: CASTPVGQGFPYEQYF
DNA: TGTGCCAGCACCCCGGTGGGACAGGGTTTTCCTTACGAGCAGTACTTC
D: TRBD1
J: TRBJ2-7
V: TRBV7-3
size: few

CDR3: CASSPPRTGSTEAFF
DNA: TGTGCCAGCAGCCCCCCTAGGACAGGGAGTACTGAAGCTTTCTTT
D: TRBD1
J: TRBJ1-1
V: TRBV7-9
size: -

CDR3: CASSYPTGPGNTIYF
DNA: TGTGCCAGCAGCTACCCGACAGGGCCTGGAAACACCATATATTTT
D: TRBD1
J: TRBJ1-3
V: TRBV7-8
size: -

CDR3: CSASEGGAENTEAFF
DNA: TGCAGTGCTAGTGAAGGGGGGGCCGAGAACACTGAAGCTTTCTTT
D: -
J: TRBJ1-1
V: TRBV20-1
size: hyperexpanded

CDR3: CASSGGTGYVNEQFF
DNA: TGTGCCAGCAGTGGCGGGACAGGGTATGTAAATGAGCAGTTCTTC
D: TRBD1
J: TRBJ2-1
V: TRBV25-1
size: -

CDR3: CASSYSAGGSNQPQHF
DNA: TGTGCCAGCAGTTACTCCGCAGGGGGAAGCAATCAGCCCCAGCATTTT
D: TRBD1
J: TRBJ1-5
V: TRBV6-2/TRBV6-3
size: -

CDR3: CATSSNVAYEQYF
DNA: TGTGCCACCAGTTCCAACGTAGCTTACGAGCAGTACTTC
D: -
J: TRBJ2-7
V: TRBV24-1
size: few

CDR3: CASSRTDTQYF
DNA: TGTGCCAGTTCCCGTACAGATACGCAGTATTTT
D: -
J: TRBJ2-3
V: TRBV19
size: -

CDR3: CATSDLYRLNTEAFF
DNA: TGTGCCACCAGTGATTTGTACAGATTGAACACTGAAGCTTTCTTT
D: -
J: TRBJ1-1
V: TRBV24-1
size: once

CDR3: CASTRQGHGYTF
DNA: TGTGCCAGCACCCGACAGGGTCATGGCTACACCTTC
D: TRBD1
J: TRBJ1-2
V: TRBV3-1/TRBV3-2
size: -

CDR3: CASSVVENSPLHF
DNA: TGTGCCAGCAGTGTGGTAGAAAATTCACCCCTCCACTTT
D: -
J: TRBJ1-6
V: TRBV25-1
size: -

CDR3: CASSLLAGPGTDTQYF
DNA: TGCGCCAGCAGCCTTTTAGCGGGTCCGGGCACAGATACGCAGTATTTT
D: TRBD2
J: TRBJ2-3
V: TRBV4-1
size: -

CDR3: CASSQGRGGQAEAFF
DNA: TGTGCCAGCAGCCAAGGCAGGGGTGGTCAAGCCGAAGCTTTCTTT
D: -
J: TRBJ1-1
V: TRBV4-2
size: -

CDR3: CASSKGAGLSQETQYF
DNA: TGTGCCAGCAGCAAAGGGGCAGGGCTGAGCCAAGAGACCCAGTACTTC
D: -
J: TRBJ2-5
V: TRBV21-1
size: -

CDR3: CASRRGQNTGELFF
DNA: TGCGCCAGCAGAAGGGGACAGAATACCGGGGAGCTGTTTTTT
D: TRBD1
J: TRBJ2-2
V: TRBV10-1
size: -

CDR3: CASSPEGSKYTEAFF
DNA: TGTGCCAGCAGCCCCGAGGGCAGCAAGTACACTGAAGCTTTCTTT
D: -
J: TRBJ1-1
V: TRBV7-2
size: -

CDR3: CASTDKPPMSGNQPQHF
DNA: TGTGCCAGTACGGATAAACCCCCTATGAGCGGCAATCAGCCCCAGCATTTT
D: -
J: TRBJ1-5
V: TRBV19
size: -

CDR3: CASSYSRGGEKLFF
DNA: TGTGCCAGCAGTTACTCACGGGGTGGGGAAAAACTGTTTTTT
D: -
J: TRBJ1-4
V: TRBV6-6
size: few

CDR3: CASISLAVTQYF
DNA: TGTGCCAGCATCTCCCTAGCAGTGACCCAGTACTTC
D: -
J: TRBJ2-5
V: TRBV2
size: -

CDR3: CASSSQAGNYGAFF
DNA: TGTGCCAGCAGCTCACAAGCAGGGAATTATGGAGCTTTCTTT
D: -
J: TRBJ1-1
V: TRBV11-1
size: -

CDR3: CASSLQGAQDTGELFF
DNA: TGTGCCAGCAGTTTACAGGGGGCGCAAGACACCGGGGAGCTGTTTTTT
D: TRBD1
J: TRBJ2-2
V: TRBV28
size: -

CDR3: CASGLGTRSETQYF
DNA: TGTGCTAGTGGTTTAGGGACACGGAGTGAGACCCAGTACTTC
D: -
J: TRBJ2-5
V: TRBV12-5
size: -

CDR3: CASSPFGQSSYNEQFF
DNA: TGTGCCAGCTCACCCTTTGGACAGAGCTCCTACAATGAGCAGTTCTTC
D: -
J: TRBJ2-1
V: TRBV18
size: -

CDR3: CASSLSRGGYTDTQYF
DNA: TGCGCCAGCAGCCTTTCTAGAGGGGGATACACAGATACGCAGTATTTT
D: -
J: TRBJ2-3
V: TRBV4-1
size: -

CDR3: CASSRGGEANYGYTF
DNA: TGTGCCAGCAGCCGTGGGGGGGAAGCTAACTATGGCTACACCTTC
D: -
J: TRBJ1-2
V: TRBV5-4
size: -